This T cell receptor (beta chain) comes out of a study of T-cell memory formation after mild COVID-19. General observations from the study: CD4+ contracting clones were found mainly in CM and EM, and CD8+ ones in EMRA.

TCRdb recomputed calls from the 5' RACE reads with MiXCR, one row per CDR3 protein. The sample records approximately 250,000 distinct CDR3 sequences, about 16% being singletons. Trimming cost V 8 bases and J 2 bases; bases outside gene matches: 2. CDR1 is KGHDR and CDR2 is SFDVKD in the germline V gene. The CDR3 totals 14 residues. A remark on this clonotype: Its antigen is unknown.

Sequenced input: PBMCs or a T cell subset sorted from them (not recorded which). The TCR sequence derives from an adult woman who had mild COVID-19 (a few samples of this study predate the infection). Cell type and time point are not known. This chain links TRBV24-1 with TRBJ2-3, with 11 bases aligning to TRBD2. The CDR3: CATMGLAATDTQYF. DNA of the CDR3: TGTGCCACCATGGGACTAGCGGCCACAGATACGCAGTATTTT.